Sequencing of this T cell receptor beta chain was carried out in a study of blood T cell repertoires in COVID-19 (dated by TCRdb to 2019 to 2021). In the study overall: Samples from collaborators originated in the United States, Italy and Spain and spanned both the acute and convalescent phases of COVID-19. Subjects who had been exposed to COVID-19, were actively infected with it, or had recovered from it provided the deeply sampled blood TCRbeta repertoires that made up the dataset. The sample metadata nearly always contained a de-identified subject ID, COVID-19 status, age in years and sex. The prospective study material was composed of cDNA or gDNA derived from T cells, B-cell-depleted T cells, or PBMCs. Where HLA class I and class II types were available, the types were taken from metadata supplied by the sample provider, not from assay-based typing. A freely available public database, intended as a resource for researchers studying the immune response to SARS-CoV-2, is where the repertoires were released. Samples came from the ongoing ImmuneRACE study (first 160 participants) plus 1,254 subjects from 6 global collaborators.

The immunoSEQ Assay, a bias-controlled multiplex PCR, was used to amplify TCRbeta CDR3 regions from genomic DNA. As for the authors' bioinformatics: The number of nucleated cells in each sample was estimated from the amplification of reference gene primers within the assay. To quantify the absolute abundance of each unique TCRbeta CDR3 rearrangement, sequence reads were collapsed and filtered. For each sample, productive Simpson clonality was calculated as the square root of Simpson's diversity index over productive rearrangements. The immuneACCESS repertoire file appears here via TCRdb, limited to in-frame rearrangements. These files lack a portion of the clones; in checked studies, under half of the deficit traces to unresolved V genes, and the cause of the others is not known. The V and J calls and the clone size are those of that table, but D and trimming were determined from the DNA. The sample table holds about 210,000 clones, of which 80% to 85% were seen once. In total, the top ten clones hold just under 9% of the sample.

CDR1 is given as SQVTM and CDR2 as ANQGSEA, both from the germline V gene. Cut back by 4 bases and 1 base, the V and J ends lie 11 bases apart. The CDR3 starts with the cysteine, ends with the phenylalanine, and has 14 residues. The CDR3 DNA has 42 bases and is translated from base 1. This clone was observed a single time. The clone's antigen remains unknown. No base-level quality is on record; no much larger clone is a single base apart. Broad study findings and their caveats: The quantity of clinical and demographic metadata differed by source and by participant and was supplied without curation.

In the prospective study, participants were roughly 18 to 100 years old, resided in around 25 geographic areas of the United States, and were enrolled through a virtual design. Cohort assignment in the prospective study relied on participant-reported clinical history from a screening survey and a study questionnaire. Each participant in the prospective study had whole blood, serum and a nasopharyngeal or oropharyngeal swab collected by mobile phlebotomists. Participants in the prospective study had the option to provide additional blood draws and questionnaires over a roughly 2-month period. Blood samples from the prospective study were shipped frozen or at room temperature prior to DNA extraction.

Recombination linked TRBV29-1 to TRBJ1-3, with the identity of the D gene unclear. Sequencing was performed on PBMCs or T cells enriched from blood (not recorded which). This sequence originates from a woman between 50 and 59 years old with acute COVID-19. The sequenced DNA: TGCAGCGTTGTTCTGGAGGGATCTGGAAACACCATATATTTT. Its coded protein is CSVVLEGSGNTIYF.